This T cell receptor (beta chain) was retrieved from a study of shared clonotypes between healthy human individuals. Study at large: Every donor yielded three CD4 naive, three CD4 memory, two CD8 naive and one CD8 memory plate. Study-wide points: Researchers found naive subsets generally carried larger estimated richness than memory subsets. Compared with clonotypes that all four donors shared, non-shared clonotypes had lower generation probabilities.

As to this clone: Antigen unknown.

Profiled with immunoSEQ multiplex PCR; TCRdb holds only in-frame clones, not every one. Among 500,000 to 550,000 clones listed, around 96% were seen once. This sequence was found in a woman aged 30 to 39 in good health. What was sequenced was naive CD4+ T cells sorted from blood. Indicated subset: CD45RA+ positively selected.

This chain's CDR3 is CASSTGTGAMNTEAFF. The DNA for the CDR3 is TGTGCCAGTAGTACCGGGACAGGGGCCATGAACACTGAAGCTTTCTTT. The rearrangement links TRBV19 to TRBJ1-1; 10 bases are a match to TRBD1. J gave up 0 bases and V 4 bases, and 5 bases lay outside the gene matches. Germline V gene lookup returns CDR1 LNHDA and CDR2 SQIVND (reference sequence). This CDR3 has 16 residues. The full variable domain, completed using reference TRBV19 and TRBJ1-1, is DGGITQSPKYLFRKEGQNVTLSCEQNLNHDAMYWYRQDPGQGLRLIYYSQIVNDFQKGDIAEGYSVSREKKESFPLTVTSAQKNPTAFYLCASSTGTGAMNTEAFFGQGTRLTVV.